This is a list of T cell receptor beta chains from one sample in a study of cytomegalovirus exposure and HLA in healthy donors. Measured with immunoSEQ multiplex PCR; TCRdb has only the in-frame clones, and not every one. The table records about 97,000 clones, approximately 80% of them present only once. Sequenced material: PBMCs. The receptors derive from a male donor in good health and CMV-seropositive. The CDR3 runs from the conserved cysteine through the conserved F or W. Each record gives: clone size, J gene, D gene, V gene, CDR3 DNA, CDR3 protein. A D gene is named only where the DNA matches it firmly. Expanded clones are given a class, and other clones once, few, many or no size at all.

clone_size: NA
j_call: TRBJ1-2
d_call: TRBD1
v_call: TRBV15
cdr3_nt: TGTGCCACTTCACAGGGGGCGGATGGCTACACCTTC
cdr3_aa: CATSQGADGYTF

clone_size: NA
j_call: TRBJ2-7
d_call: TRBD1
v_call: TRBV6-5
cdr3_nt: TGTGCCAGCAGCTACCCCGGGACAGGGTACGAGCAGTACTTC
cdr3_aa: CASSYPGTGYEQYF

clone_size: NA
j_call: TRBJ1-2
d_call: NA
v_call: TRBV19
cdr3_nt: TGTGCCAGTAAGACCACAGGGATTGATGGCTACACCTTC
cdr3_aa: CASKTTGIDGYTF

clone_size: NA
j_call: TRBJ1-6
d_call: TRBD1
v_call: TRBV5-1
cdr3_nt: TGCGCCAGCAGGAGAGACAGGGTGAATTCACCCCTCCACTTT
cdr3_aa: CASRRDRVNSPLHF

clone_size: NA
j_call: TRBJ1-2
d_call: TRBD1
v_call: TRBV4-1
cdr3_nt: TGCGCCAGCAGCCAAGTCTCGGGACAGGGATCCAACTATGGCTACACCTTC
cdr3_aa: CASSQVSGQGSNYGYTF

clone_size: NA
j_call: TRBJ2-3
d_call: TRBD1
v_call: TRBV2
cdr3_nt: TGTGCCAGCAGTACGGGACAGGGGAGCACAGATACGCAGTATTTT
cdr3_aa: CASSTGQGSTDTQYF

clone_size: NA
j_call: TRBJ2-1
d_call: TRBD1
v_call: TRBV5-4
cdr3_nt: TGTGCCAGCAGCATCCGGACAGGGAAAGTCTACAATGAGCAGTTCTTC
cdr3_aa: CASSIRTGKVYNEQFF

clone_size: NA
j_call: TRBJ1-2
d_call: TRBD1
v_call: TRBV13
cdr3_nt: TGTGCCAGCAGCTTAGGCACAGGGGGTGAGACTAACTATGGCTACACCTTC
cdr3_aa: CASSLGTGGETNYGYTF

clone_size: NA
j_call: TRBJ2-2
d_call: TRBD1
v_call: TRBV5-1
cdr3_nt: TGCGCCAGCAGCTTGCGACCCTCCGGGACAGGGGGGAACACCGGGGAGCTGTTTTTT
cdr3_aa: CASSLRPSGTGGNTGELFF

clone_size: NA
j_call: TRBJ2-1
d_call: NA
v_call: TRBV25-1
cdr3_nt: TGTGCCAGCAGTGAGTGGGAGCGTGAACTGGACAATGAGCAGTTCTTC
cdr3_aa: CASSEWERELDNEQFF

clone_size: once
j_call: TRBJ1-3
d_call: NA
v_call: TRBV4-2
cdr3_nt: TGTGCCAGCAGCCAAGATAGGGGGAGTGGAAACACCATATATTTT
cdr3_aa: CASSQDRGSGNTIYF

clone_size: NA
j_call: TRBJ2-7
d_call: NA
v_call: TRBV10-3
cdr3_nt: TGTGCCATCAGTGGTTCCTCAGACAAGGGGGAGATCTACGAGCAGTACTTC
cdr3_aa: CAISGSSDKGEIYEQYF

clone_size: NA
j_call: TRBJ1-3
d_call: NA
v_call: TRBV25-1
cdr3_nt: TGTGCCAGCAGTCTCGGGACAACTGGAAACACCATATATTTT
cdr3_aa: CASSLGTTGNTIYF

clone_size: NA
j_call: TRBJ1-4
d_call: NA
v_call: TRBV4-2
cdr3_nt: TGTGCCAGCAGCCAAGAAACAGGGATTAATAATGAAAAACTGTTTTTT
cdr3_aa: CASSQETGINNEKLFF

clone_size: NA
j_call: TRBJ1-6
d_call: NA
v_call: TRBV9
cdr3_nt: TGTGCCAGCAGCGTAGGTCTCACAGGGACCCTCCACTTT
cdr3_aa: CASSVGLTGTLHF

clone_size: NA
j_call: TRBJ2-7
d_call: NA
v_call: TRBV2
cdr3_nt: TGTGCCAGCAGGTTGGACAGTAACGAGCAGTACTTC
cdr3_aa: CASRLDSNEQYF

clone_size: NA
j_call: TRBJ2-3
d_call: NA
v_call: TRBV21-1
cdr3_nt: TGTGCCAGCAGCAAAGACGCGGGACAGCTCTCCACAGATACGCAGTATTTT
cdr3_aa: CASSKDAGQLSTDTQYF

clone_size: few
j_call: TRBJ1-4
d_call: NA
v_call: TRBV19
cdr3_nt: TGTGCCAGTAGTATGGGGGGGACACCGAATGAAAAACTGTTTTTT
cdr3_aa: CASSMGGTPNEKLFF

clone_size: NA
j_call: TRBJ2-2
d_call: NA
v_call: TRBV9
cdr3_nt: TGTGCCAGCAGCGTAGGGGGGGCGAACACCGGGGAGCTGTTTTTT
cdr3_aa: CASSVGGANTGELFF

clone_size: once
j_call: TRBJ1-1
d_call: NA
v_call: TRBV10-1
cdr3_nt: TGCGCCAGCAGTGAAAAGCCGATGAACACTGAAGCTTTCTTT
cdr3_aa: CASSEKPMNTEAFF

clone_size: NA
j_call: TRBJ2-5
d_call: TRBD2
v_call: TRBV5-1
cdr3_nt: TGCGCCAGCAGCTGGGCGAGACTAGCGGGGGGTCCTCATAGAGATGAGGAGACCCAGTACTTC
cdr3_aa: CASSWARLAGGPHRDEETQYF

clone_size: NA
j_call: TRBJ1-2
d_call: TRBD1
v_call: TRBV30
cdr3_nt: TGTGCCTGGAGTGGGGGACAGTATGGCTACACCTTC
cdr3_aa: CAWSGGQYGYTF

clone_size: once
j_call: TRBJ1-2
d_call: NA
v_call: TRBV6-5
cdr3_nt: TGTGCCAGCAGACGAGGTCCTAACTATGGCTACACCTTC
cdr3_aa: CASRRGPNYGYTF

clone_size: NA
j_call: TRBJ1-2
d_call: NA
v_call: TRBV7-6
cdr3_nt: TGTGCCAGCAGCCCCGCGGAGACCTATGGCTACACCTTC
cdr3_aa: CASSPAETYGYTF

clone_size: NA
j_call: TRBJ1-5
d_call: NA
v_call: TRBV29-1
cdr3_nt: TGCAGCGTTGTGGACAGCCCTAATCAGCCCCAGCATTTT
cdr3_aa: CSVVDSPNQPQHF

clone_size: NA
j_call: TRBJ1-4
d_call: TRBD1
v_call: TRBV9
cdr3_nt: TGTGCCAGCAATACAATTAGGGGGCCGGGGGAAAAACTGTTTTTT
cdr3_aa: CASNTIRGPGEKLFF

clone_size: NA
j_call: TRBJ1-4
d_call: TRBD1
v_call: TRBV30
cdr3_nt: TGTGCCTGGAGGGGGACAGTTTCTAATGAAAAACTGTTTTTT
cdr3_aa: CAWRGTVSNEKLFF

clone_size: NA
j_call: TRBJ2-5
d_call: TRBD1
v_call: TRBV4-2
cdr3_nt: TGTGCCAGCAGCCAACGACAGGGTTGGGGGGAGACCCAGTACTTC
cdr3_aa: CASSQRQGWGETQYF

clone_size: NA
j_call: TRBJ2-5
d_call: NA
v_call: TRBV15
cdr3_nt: TGTGCCACCAGCAGAGTACAGCTAATCCAAGAGACCCAGTACTTC
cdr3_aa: CATSRVQLIQETQYF

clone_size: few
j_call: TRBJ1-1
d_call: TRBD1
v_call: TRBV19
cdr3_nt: TGTGCCAGTAGTATATCAGGGGGCCTGGCTGAAGCTTTCTTT
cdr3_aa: CASSISGGLAEAFF

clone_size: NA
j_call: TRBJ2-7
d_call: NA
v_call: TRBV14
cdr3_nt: TGTGCCAGCAGCCTAACCTACGAGCAGTACTTC
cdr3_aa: CASSLTYEQYF

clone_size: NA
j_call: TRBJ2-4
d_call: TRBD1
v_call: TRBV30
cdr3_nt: TGTGACTGGAGGTGGGGGCCGGGACAGGGCCCATTGGACATTCAGTACTTC
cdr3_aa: CDWRWGPGQGPLDIQYF

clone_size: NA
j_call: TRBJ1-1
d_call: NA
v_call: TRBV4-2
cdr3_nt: TGTGCCAGCAGCCCCCCGGGAGCCTTAATGAACACTGAAGCTTTCTTT
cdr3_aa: CASSPPGALMNTEAFF

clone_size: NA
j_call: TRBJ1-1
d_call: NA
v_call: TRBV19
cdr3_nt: TGTGCCAGTAGTATTCCGGGTGTTCGGCGACTCGGAAGGAACACTGAAGCTTTCTTT
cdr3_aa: CASSIPGVRRLGRNTEAFF

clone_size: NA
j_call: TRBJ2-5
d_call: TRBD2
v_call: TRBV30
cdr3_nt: TGTGCCTGGGCGACTAGCGGGGGGATGAGGGAGACCCAGTACTTC
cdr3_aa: CAWATSGGMRETQYF

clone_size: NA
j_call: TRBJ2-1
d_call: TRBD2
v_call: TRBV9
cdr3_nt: TGTGCCAGCGCGATAGCGGGGGTAAATGAGCAGTTCTTC
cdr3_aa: CASAIAGVNEQFF

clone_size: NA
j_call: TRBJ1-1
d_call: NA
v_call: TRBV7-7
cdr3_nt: TGTGCTAGCAGCCCAGAGGTGATGAACACTGAAGCTTTCTTT
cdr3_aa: CASSPEVMNTEAFF

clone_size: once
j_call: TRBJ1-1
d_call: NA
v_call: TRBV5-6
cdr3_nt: TGTGCCAGCAGCTTGCAGTTGAACACTGAAGCTTTCTTT
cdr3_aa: CASSLQLNTEAFF

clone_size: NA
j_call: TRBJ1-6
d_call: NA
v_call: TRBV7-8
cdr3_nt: TGTGCCAGCAGCTTAGAAAACACCCGTACAAATTCACCCCTCCACTTT
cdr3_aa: CASSLENTRTNSPLHF

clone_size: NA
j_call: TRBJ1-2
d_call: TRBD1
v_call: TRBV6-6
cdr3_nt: TGTGCCAGCAGTTACACGCTGACAGGGAACTATGGCTACACCTTC
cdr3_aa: CASSYTLTGNYGYTF

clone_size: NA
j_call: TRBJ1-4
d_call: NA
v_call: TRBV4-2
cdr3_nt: TGTGCCAGCAGCCAATTATCTCAGTCTAATGAAAAACTGTTTTTT
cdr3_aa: CASSQLSQSNEKLFF

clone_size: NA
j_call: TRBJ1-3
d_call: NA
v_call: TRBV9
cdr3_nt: TGTGCCAGCAGCATGACAGGTACTTCTTCTGGAAACACCATATATTTT
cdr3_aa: CASSMTGTSSGNTIYF

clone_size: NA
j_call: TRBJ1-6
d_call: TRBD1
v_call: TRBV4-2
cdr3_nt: TGTGCCAGCAGCCAAGCGACAGGGTCTTCGTCACCCCTCCACTTT
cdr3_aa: CASSQATGSSSPLHF

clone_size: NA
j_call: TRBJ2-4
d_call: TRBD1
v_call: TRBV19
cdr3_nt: TGTGCCAGCCACCAGGGGGCCGAGGGAAACATTCAGTACTTC
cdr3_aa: CASHQGAEGNIQYF

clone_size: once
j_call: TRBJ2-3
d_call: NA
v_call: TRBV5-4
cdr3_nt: TGTGCCAGCAGCTTGGAGAGGGGGGATACGCAGTATTTT
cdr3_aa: CASSLERGDTQYF

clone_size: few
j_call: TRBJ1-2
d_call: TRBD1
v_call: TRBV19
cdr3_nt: TGTGCCAGTAGTAAGCAGGGGGCATATAACTATGGCTACACCTTC
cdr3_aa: CASSKQGAYNYGYTF

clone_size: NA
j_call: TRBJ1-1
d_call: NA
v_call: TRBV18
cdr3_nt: TGTGCCAGCTCACTGGGACAGAACACTGAAGCTTTCTTT
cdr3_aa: CASSLGQNTEAFF

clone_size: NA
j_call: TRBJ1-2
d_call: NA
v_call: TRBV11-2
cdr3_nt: TGTGCCAGCAGCCCAGGGTTGGGCTATGGCTACACCTTC
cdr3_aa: CASSPGLGYGYTF

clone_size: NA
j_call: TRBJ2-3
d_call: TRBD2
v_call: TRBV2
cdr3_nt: TGTGCCAGCAGTGAATTCCCCCTGGCTAGCGGGGGGGGGAATACGCAGTATTTT
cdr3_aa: CASSEFPLASGGGNTQYF

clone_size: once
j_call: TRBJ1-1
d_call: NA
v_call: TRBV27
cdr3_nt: TGTGCCAGCAGTTTTGAGGGGCAGGGGATCGAAGCTTTCTTT
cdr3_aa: CASSFEGQGIEAFF

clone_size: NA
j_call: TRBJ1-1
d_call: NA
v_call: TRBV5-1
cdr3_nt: TGCGCCAGCAGCTTGGTGGAGTTAACTGAAGCTTTCTTT
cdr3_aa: CASSLVELTEAFF

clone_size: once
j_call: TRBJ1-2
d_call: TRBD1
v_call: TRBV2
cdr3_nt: TGTGCCAGCAGTGAGACAGGGGGCGCGTTTGGCTACACCTTC
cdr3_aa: CASSETGGAFGYTF

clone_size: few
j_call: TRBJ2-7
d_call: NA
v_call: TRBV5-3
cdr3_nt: TGTGCCAGAAGCTTGGCCGGGGGAGGATTCCACGAGCAGTACTTC
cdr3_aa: CARSLAGGGFHEQYF

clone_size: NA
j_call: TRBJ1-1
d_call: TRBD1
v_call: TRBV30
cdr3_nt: TGTGCCTGGGCCCCGTGGACAGGGTCAACTGAAGCTTTCTTT
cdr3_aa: CAWAPWTGSTEAFF

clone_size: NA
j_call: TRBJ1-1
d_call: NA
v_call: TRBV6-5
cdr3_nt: TGTGCCAGCAGTTCACAGGGCCAGAACACTGAAGCTTTCTTT
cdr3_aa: CASSSQGQNTEAFF

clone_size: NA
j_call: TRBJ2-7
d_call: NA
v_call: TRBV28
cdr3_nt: TGTGCCAGCAGTTTCGGGCCGGGAGTCGGTAACGAGCAGTACTTC
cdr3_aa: CASSFGPGVGNEQYF

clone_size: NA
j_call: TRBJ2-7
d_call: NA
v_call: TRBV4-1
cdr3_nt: TGCGCCAGCAGCCAGAGGGCCTTCGTTGTGAACGAGCAGTACTTC
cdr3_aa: CASSQRAFVVNEQYF

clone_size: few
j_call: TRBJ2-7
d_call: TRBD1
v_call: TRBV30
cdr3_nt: TGTGCCTGGACCCGGACAGGGACCCCCTACGAGCAGTACTTC
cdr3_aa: CAWTRTGTPYEQYF

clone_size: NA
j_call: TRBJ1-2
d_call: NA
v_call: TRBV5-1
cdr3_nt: TGCGCCAGCAGCACGGACTCCTATGGCTACACCTTC
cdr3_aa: CASSTDSYGYTF